This T cell receptor (beta chain) was sequenced in a study of CD8+ T cells in alopecia areata. Notes on this clone: Its antigen is unknown.

The treatment is: oral pan-JAK inhibitor, 5-10 mg twice daily. CDR3 length: 15 amino acids. Germline CDR1 reads SGDLS; CDR2 reads YYNGEE. Between the trimmed V and J ends, which lost 0 bases and 2 bases, there was a span of 9 bases. Study observations and caveats: Scalp clonality and expanded CD8+ clones among the top 100 showed significant decreases with tofacitinib.

cDNA serving as the sequencing template came from extracted, reverse transcribed RNA. The data were produced by immunoSEQ multiplex PCR, yet TCRdb's version contains in-frame clones alone and is incomplete. The data contain about 210,000 clones, around 66% of them singletons. The input for sequencing was CD4+ T cells sorted from blood, taken at approximately week 42, from a patient treated with tofacitinib. The chain links TRBV9 to TRBJ1-5, with D perhaps TRBD1 (5 bases). The sequence derives from a human donor with alopecia areata. The CDR3 sequence: CASSVAGGRNQPQHF. CDR3 coding DNA: TGTGCCAGCAGCGTAGCCGGGGGTCGCAATCAGCCCCAGCATTTT.